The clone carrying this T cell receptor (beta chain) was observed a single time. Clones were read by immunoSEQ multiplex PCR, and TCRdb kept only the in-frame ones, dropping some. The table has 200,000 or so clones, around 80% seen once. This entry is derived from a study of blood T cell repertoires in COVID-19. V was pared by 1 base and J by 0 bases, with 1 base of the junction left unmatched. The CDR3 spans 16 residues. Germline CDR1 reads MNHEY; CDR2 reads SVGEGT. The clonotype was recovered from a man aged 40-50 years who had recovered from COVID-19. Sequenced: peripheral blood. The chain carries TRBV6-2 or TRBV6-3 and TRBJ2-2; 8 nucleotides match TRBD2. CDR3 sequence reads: CASSYLGLANTGELFF. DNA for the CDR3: TGTGCCAGCAGTTACTTGGGACTAGCGAACACCGGGGAGCTGTTTTTT.